These 8 T cell receptor beta chains were all obtained from the same sample, sequenced in a study of tumor-infiltrating lymphocytes in primary liver carcinoma. The investigators made TCR beta cDNA from roughly 0.55 ug total RNA, using a constant-region primer. Sequencing libraries for TCR beta derived from three nested multiplex PCR rounds that used slightly modified ARM-PCR. TRBV1-TRBV30 forward primers paired with a C-beta reverse primer drove the first two PCR rounds, about 9 cycles each. TCRdb reprocessed the multiplex PCR reads with MiXCR, giving one entry per CDR3 protein. This sample yields more than 70,000 distinct CDR3 sequences, of which roughly 71% are seen a single time; approximately 26% belongs to the top ten. Co-extraction of RNA and DNA was performed on about 18-33 mg of unsorted bulk tissue. The sequenced sample was tumor-adjacent normal liver tissue. The receptors come from a middle-aged man with primary liver carcinoma and hepatitis B virus infection.

This clonotype was detected ten times or more. This chain uses TRBV6-5 with TRBJ2-3; D remains ambiguous. CDR1 MNHEY and CDR2 SVGAGI come from the germline V gene. The germline V and J ends were trimmed by 4 bases and 4 bases, with 15 bases remaining between them. The CDR3 is 15 residues long. The CDR3 is CASSLVSLSPDTQYF. In nucleotides, the CDR3 is TGTGCCAGCAGTTTGGTGTCCCTCTCCCCAGATACGCAGTATTTT.

For this clonotype: Sequence at one end of the junction differs from germline and may be a read error. This sequence joins TRBV4-2 and TRBJ1-1, with no clear D. Germline CDR1 is LGHNA and CDR2 is YNFKEQ. This CDR3 is 14 amino acids long. The CDR3 sequence is CVSSQDRGNTEAFF. The CDR3 DNA sequence: TGTGTCAGCAGTCAAGATCGGGGGAACACTGAAGCTTTCTTT.

V and J are TRBV20-1 and TRBJ2-1; 10 nucleotides match TRBD2. With V trimmed by 7 bases and J by 5 bases, 5 bases remained unmatched. The CDR3 extends over 13 amino acids. Germline V CDR1 and CDR2: DFQATT, SNEGSKA (reference sequence). The CDR3 nucleotides are TGCAGTGTCGGGACTAGCGCCAACAATGAGCAGTTCTTC. Its translation is CSVGTSANNEQFF.

This chain uses TRBV6-2 or TRBV6-3 with TRBJ2-2, with no clear D. The CDR3 consists of 12 residues. V was pared by 9 bases and J by 7 bases, with 12 bases between. CDR1 and CDR2 from the germline V gene are MNHEY and SVGEGT. This CDR3 reads CASYFLSGELFF. For the CDR3, the DNA is TGTGCCAGTTACTTCTTAAGCGGGGAGCTGTTTTTT.

The sample holds a few counts of this clonotype. A junction boundary mismatches the germline segment, possibly from a read error. DNA for the CDR3: TGCGTCAGCAGTGAGCAGCAACTCGCGAGGGACGAGCAGTACTTC. Translation gives CVSSEQQLARDEQYF. This sequence joins TRBV10-2 and TRBJ2-7, with a tentative D call TRBD2 (5 bases). The CDR3 sequence is 15 residues long. The germline V gene encodes CDR1 WSHSY and CDR2 SAAADI.

Turning to this clonotype: A clone one base away is much larger, so this may be a read error. The V and J genes are TRBV5-1 and TRBJ1-1; D might be TRBD1 (6 bases). The CDR3 is 16 amino acids. Germline V gene lookup returns CDR1 SGHRS and CDR2 YFSETQ. V lost 0 bases, J lost 10 bases, and 22 bases lay in between. DNA for the CDR3: TGCGCCAGCAGCTTGGCTCCCCAAGGGGGAAACGCTGGAGCTTTCTTT. Translating gives CASSLAPQGGNAGAFF.

With respect to this clonotype: Its ends do not fully match the called genes, so a read error is possible. This chain connects TRBV6-6 to TRBJ1-5; 8 nucleotides align to TRBD1. CDR3 length: 17 amino acids. Germline CDR1 is MNHNY and CDR2 is SVGAGI (reference sequence). CDR3 amino acids: CASSWVQGADSNQSQRF. As DNA, the CDR3 is TGTGCCAGCAGTTGGGTTCAGGGGGCGGATAGTAATCAGTCCCAGCGTTTT.

This clonotype was picked up many times. The gene calls are TRBV6-5 and TRBJ2-2; tentative D call: TRBD2 (6 bases). The germline V gene encodes CDR1 MNHEY and CDR2 SVGAGI. The length of the CDR3 is 16 residues. Trimming took off 1 base at V and 4 bases at J, with 13 bases between the two ends. The CDR3 nucleotides read TGTGCCAGCAGTTACTACGGACGGGAGATCACCGGGGAGCTGTTTTTT. This codes for CASSYYGREITGELFF.